This paragraph reports one TCR beta chain. Its antigen is undetermined. These data belong to a study of cytotoxic CD8 clonotypes in ibrutinib-treated CLL. Study-wide points: Measured clonality at baseline was greater than in age-matched healthy donors and tracked with circulating CD8+ T-cell counts.

V lost 1 base and J lost 2, with 12 bases in between. CDR3 length: 15 amino acids. Per the germline V gene, CDR1 is SGHVS and CDR2 is FQNEAQ. Measured with immunoSEQ multiplex PCR; TCRdb has only the in-frame clones, and not every one. The sample consists of tens of thousands of clones, 50% to 80% of them appearing once. This chain connects TRBV7-8 to TRBJ2-7; D gene ambiguous. This material consisted of PBMCs, taken after 24 months of ibrutinib treatment. The TCR comes from a human donor with chronic lymphocytic leukemia. The CDR3 DNA is TGTGCCAGCAGCTTAGTGGGCAGCAAGCCCTACGAGCAGTACTTC. It codes for CASSLVGSKPYEQYF.